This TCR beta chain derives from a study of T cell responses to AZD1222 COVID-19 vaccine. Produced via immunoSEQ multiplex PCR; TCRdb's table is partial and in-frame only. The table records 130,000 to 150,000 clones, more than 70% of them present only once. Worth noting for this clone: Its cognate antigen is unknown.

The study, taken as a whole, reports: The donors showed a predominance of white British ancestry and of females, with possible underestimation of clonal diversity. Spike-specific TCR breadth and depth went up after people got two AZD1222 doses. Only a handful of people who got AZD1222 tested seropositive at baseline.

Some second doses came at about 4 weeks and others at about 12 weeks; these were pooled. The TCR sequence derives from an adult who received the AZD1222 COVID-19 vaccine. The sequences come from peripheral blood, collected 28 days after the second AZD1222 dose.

In nucleotides, the CDR3 is TGTGCCACTAGACAGGGGGCGAGAGATACGCAGTATTTT. It is translated as CATRQGARDTQYF. The chain employs TRBV24-1 and TRBJ2-3; TRBD1 matches at 10 bases. The CDR3 loop spans 13 amino acids. The V and J ends lost 10 bases and 5 bases, in that order; junction bases with no gene match: 5. Germline V lookup: CDR1 KGHDR, CDR2 SFDVKD.